Shown below are 12 T cell receptor beta chains from a single sample sequenced in a study of identical twins. TCRdb reanalysed the 5' RACE reads using MiXCR and keeps one entry per CDR3 protein. The sample carries 690,000 or so distinct CDR3 sequences, around 8.6% recorded once. These data were also reused for a study on yellow fever vaccine responses in identical twins.

Sequenced: PBMCs. These receptors were taken from a woman between 18 and 30 years old in good health.

This clonotype was picked up a small number of times. This chain connects TRBV20-1 to TRBJ1-1; unclear D gene. CDR3 length equals 13 residues. Germline CDR1 and CDR2: DFQATT and SNEGSKA (reference sequence). Trimming removed 3 bases from V and 7 bases from J, with 15 bases in between. CDR3 loop: CSARTQNSGEAFF. CDR3 DNA: TGCAGTGCTAGGACCCAAAACTCAGGTGAAGCTTTCTTT.

This clonotype has just a few counts. This chain joins TRBV29-1 and TRBJ2-2; 13 bases match TRBD2. V shed 6 bases and J 4 bases; nucleotides not matched to a gene: 2. The CDR3 has 14 residues. Germline values: CDR1 SQVTM, CDR2 ANQGSEA. The CDR3 sequence: CSVGLAGPTGELFF. The CDR3 region has the DNA TGCAGCGTGGGACTAGCGGGACCCACCGGGGAGCTGTTTTTT.

Many counts were recorded for this clonotype. CDR3 in DNA: TGTGCCAGCAGTTTACTAGCGACCCAAGAGACCCAGTACTTC. Amino acid sequence: CASSLLATQETQYF. The J gene is TRBJ2-5, the V gene TRBV12-3 or TRBV12-4, with a possible D match to TRBD2 (6 bases). This CDR3 region has 14 residues. V lost 2 bases and J lost 1, with 8 bases in between.

Turning to this clonotype: This likely comes from a read error, as the CDR3 has no conserved phenylalanine or tryptophan at its end. The rearrangement links TRBV5-6 to TRBJ2-1, with D perhaps assigned TRBD1 or TRBD2 (5 bases each). The CDR3 is made up of 16 amino acids. Germline assignment: CDR1 SGHDT and CDR2 YYEEEE. V lost 4 bases, J lost 0 bases, and 14 bases lay in between. CDR3 protein: CASSVIFGGSYNEQFL. The CDR3 nucleotides read TGTGCCAGCAGCGTGATCTTTGGGGGCTCCTACAATGAGCAGTTCCTC.

V gene TRBV21-1 combines with J gene TRBJ2-3; the table's TRBD1 call for D was not verified on the DNA. TRBV21-1 is listed as a pseudogene. The CDR3 has 17 amino acids. As DNA, the CDR3 is TGTGCCAGCAGCAAAGGACAGGGCATACCTAGCACAGATACGCAGTATTTT. Amino acid sequence: CASSKGQGIPSTDTQYF.

This chain joins TRBV20-1 and TRBJ2-7; no clear D. V was cut by 3 bases and J by 8 bases, with 17 bases left in between. Germline V gene lookup returns CDR1 DFQATT and CDR2 SNEGSKA (reference sequence). The CDR3 totals 13 residues. The CDR3 region has the DNA TGCAGTGCTAGTCTGCAACCTCACGAACAGCAGTACTTC. It yields the protein CSASLQPHEQQYF.

This clonotype came up many times. The chain uses TRBV12-3 or TRBV12-4 and TRBJ2-7, with 7 bases matching TRBD1. With 1 base clipped from V and 0 bases from J, the junction kept 3 bases outside the gene matches. CDR3 length: 15 residues. The CDR3 is CASSLVDRSSYEQYF. The CDR3 DNA follows: TGTGCCAGCAGTTTAGTGGACAGGAGCTCCTACGAGCAGTACTTC.

This clonotype was observed a handful of times. This chain uses TRBV29-1 with TRBJ1-1, with D perhaps matching TRBD1 (5 bases). Germline loops: CDR1 SQVTM, CDR2 ANQGSEA. Trimming shortened V by 1 base and J by 5 bases, and 14 bases separated the two germline ends. The CDR3 is 14 amino acids. The CDR3 reads CSVEGYGGRTEAFF. The CDR3, as DNA: TGCAGCGTTGAAGGATACGGGGGAAGGACTGAAGCTTTCTTT.

This clonotype was recorded a few times. J is TRBJ1-4 and V is TRBV12-3 or TRBV12-4; 8 positions match TRBD1. The CDR3 is 14 amino acids. The trim removed 5 bases at V and 7 bases at J, leaving 6 bases unmatched. CDR3: CASSKDRAGEKLFF. For the CDR3, the DNA is TGTGCCAGCAGTAAGGACAGGGCCGGTGAAAAACTGTTTTTT.

This clonotype has at least ten counts. This chain joins TRBV2 and TRBJ2-2; D unresolved. CDR3 size: 11 residues. Germline V lookup: CDR1 SNHLY, CDR2 FYNNEI. V lost 8 bases and J 6 bases, leaving 7 bases between the germline ends. CDR3 in amino acids: CASRIPGELFF. For the CDR3, the DNA is TGTGCCAGCCGCATCCCCGGGGAGCTGTTTTTT.

This clonotype was detected a few times. The gene calls are TRBV28 and TRBJ2-3; D perhaps matches TRBD2 (7 bases). The germline CDR1 and CDR2 sequences are MDHEN and SYDVKM. V was pared by 7 bases and J by 12 bases, with 14 bases between. The CDR3 length is 11 residues. CDR3 sequence: CASTTGGTQYF. The CDR3 bases are TGTGCCAGCACGACGGGGGGCACACAGTATTTT.

Only a few counts were recorded for this clonotype. This chain uses TRBV20-1 with TRBJ2-3; 7 positions agree with TRBD1. Trimming cost V 5 bases and J 6 bases; bases outside gene matches: 2. CDR3 size: 11 residues. Germline assignment: CDR1 DFQATT and CDR2 SNEGSKA (reference sequence). The CDR3: CSALRGDTQYF. CDR3 nucleotide sequence: TGCAGTGCTCTCAGGGGGGATACGCAGTATTTT.